Sequencing of this TCR beta chain was carried out in a study of cytomegalovirus exposure and HLA in healthy donors. This CDR3 has 15 residues. Germline V gives CDR1 ENHRY, CDR2 SYGVKD. Unmatched junction bases numbered 2, after V lost 4 bases and J lost 1 base. Study-level findings and limits: A later analysis linked a missense DCLRE1C variant to TCR beta V- and J-gene trimming. Overall, roughly 150 TCR beta chains were annotated as cytomegalovirus-associated.

Of note for this clone: Its antigen is as yet unknown.

PCR was performed using 60 Vbeta and 13 Jbeta primers. TCRdb's copy holds only in-frame clones and misses some; the assay was immunoSEQ multiplex PCR. The sample records over 100,000 clones, approximately 71% being singletons. Sequenced input: PBMCs. J is TRBJ2-2 and V is TRBV10-3, with TRBD2 matching 8 bases. The TCR sequence derives from a woman in her 70s in good health and CMV-seropositive. The CDR3 sequence is CAISASGGNTGELFF. CDR3 nucleotides: TGTGCCATCAGTGCCAGCGGGGGGAACACCGGGGAGCTGTTTTTT.